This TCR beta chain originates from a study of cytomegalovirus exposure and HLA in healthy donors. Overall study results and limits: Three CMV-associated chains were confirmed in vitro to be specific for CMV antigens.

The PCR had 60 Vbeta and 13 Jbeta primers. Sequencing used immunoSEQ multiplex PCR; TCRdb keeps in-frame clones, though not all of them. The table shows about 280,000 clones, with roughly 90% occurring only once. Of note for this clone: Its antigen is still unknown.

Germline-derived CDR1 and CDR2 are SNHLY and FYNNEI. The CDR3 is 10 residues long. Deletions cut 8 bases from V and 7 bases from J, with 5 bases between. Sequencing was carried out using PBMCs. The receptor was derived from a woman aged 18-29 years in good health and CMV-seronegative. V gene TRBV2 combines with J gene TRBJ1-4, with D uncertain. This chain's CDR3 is CASALEKLFF. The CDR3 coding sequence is TGTGCCAGCGCACTTGAAAAACTGTTTTTT. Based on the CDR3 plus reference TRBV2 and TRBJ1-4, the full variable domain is EPEVTQTPSHQVTQMGQEVILRCVPISNHLYFYWYRQILGQKVEFLVSFYNNEISEKSEIFDDQFSVERPDGSNFTLKIRSTKLEDSAMYFCASALEKLFFGSGTQLSVL.